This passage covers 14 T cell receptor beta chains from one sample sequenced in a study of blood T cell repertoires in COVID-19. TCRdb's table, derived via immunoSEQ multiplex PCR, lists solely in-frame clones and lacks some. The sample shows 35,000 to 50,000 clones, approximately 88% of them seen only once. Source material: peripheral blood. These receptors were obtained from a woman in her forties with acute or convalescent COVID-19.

In nucleotides, the CDR3 is TGTGCCAGCAGTCCCCCCGGGAGGACATTTTCTGGGGCCAACGTCCTGACTTTC. Translation: CASSPPGRTFSGANVLTF. The chain is built from TRBV28 and TRBJ2-6; 7 bases line up with TRBD2. The V gene's germline CDR1 is MDHEN and CDR2 SYDVKM. This CDR3 has 18 residues. V shed 5 bases, J shed 1 base, and the junction held 11 bases outside the gene matches.

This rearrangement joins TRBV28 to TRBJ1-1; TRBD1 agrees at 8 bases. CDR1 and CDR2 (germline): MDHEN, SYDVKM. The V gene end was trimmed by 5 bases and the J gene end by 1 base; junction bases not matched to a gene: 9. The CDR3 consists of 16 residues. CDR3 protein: CASSPGYGQGNTEAFF. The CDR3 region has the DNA TGTGCCAGCAGTCCGGGGTACGGACAGGGGAACACTGAAGCTTTCTTT.

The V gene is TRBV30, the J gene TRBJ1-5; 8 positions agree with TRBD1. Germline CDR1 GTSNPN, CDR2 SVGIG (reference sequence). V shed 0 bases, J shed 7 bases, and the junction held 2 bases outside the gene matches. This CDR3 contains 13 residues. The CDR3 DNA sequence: TGTGCCTGGAGTGTCTCAGGGGGCCAGCCCCAGCATTTT. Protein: CAWSVSGGQPQHF.

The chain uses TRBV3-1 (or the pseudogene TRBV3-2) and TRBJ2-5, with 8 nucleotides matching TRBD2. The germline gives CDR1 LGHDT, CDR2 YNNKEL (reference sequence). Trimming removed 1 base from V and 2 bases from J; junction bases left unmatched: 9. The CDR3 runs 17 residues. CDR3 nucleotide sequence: TGTGCCAGCAGCCAAGGCTGGGCTAGCGGGTCTCAAGAGACCCAGTACTTC. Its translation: CASSQGWASGSQETQYF.

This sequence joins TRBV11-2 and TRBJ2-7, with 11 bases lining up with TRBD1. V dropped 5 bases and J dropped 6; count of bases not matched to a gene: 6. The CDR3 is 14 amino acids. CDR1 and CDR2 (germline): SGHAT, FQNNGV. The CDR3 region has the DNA TGTGCCAGCAGCCTGGGGACAGGGGGGCCCGAGCAGTACTTC. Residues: CASSLGTGGPEQYF.

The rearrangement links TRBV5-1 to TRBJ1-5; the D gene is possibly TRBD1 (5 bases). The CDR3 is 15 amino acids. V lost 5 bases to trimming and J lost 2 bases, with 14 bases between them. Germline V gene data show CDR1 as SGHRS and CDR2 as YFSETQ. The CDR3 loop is CASSPGGVGNQPQHF. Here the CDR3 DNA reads TGCGCCAGCAGTCCCGGGGGAGTTGGCAATCAGCCCCAGCATTTT.

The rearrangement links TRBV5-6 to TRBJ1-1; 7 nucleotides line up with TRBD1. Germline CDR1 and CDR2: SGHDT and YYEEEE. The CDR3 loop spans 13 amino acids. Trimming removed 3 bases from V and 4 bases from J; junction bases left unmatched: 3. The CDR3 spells CASSSGGPTEAFF. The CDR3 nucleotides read TGTGCCAGCAGCTCAGGGGGTCCCACTGAAGCTTTCTTT.

DNA of the CDR3: TGCGCCAGCAGCTTGGTACAGACGGGACTATCTTACCACGAGCAGTACTTC. It yields the protein CASSLVQTGLSYHEQYF. V and J are TRBV5-1 and TRBJ2-7, with 7 bases lining up with TRBD2. Trimming at V came to 0 bases and at J to 5 bases, leaving 14 bases not matched to a gene. The CDR3 is 17 amino acids. The V gene's germline CDR1 is SGHRS and CDR2 YFSETQ.

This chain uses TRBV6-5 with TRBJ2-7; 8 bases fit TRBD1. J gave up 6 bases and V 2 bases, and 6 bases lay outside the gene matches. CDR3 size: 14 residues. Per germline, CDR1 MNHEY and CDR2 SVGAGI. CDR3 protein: CASSYGQGTSEQYF. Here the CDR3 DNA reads TGTGCCAGCAGTTACGGACAGGGTACTAGCGAGCAGTACTTC.

CDR3: CATSKGLSPDYEQYF. The CDR3 DNA reads as TGTGCCACCAGCAAAGGACTCTCACCGGACTACGAGCAGTACTTC. J is TRBJ2-7 and V is TRBV15; tentatively, D is TRBD2 (5 bases). V dropped 4 bases and J dropped 3 bases, with 16 bases sitting between them. This CDR3 has 15 residues. Germline-derived CDR1 and CDR2 are LNHNV and YYDKDF (reference sequence).

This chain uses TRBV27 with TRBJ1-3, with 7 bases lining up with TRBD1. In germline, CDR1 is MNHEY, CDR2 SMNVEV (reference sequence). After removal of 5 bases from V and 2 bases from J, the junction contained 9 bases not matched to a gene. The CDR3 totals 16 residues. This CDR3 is CASSPSEGAPGNTIYF. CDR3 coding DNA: TGTGCCAGCAGTCCATCGGAGGGGGCGCCTGGAAACACCATATATTTT.

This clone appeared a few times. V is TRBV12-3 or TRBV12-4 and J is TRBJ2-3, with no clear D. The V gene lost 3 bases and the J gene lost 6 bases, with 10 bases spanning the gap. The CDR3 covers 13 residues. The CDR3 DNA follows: TGTGCCAGCAGTTTGTTAGGAGAGGATACGCAGTATTTT. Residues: CASSLLGEDTQYF.

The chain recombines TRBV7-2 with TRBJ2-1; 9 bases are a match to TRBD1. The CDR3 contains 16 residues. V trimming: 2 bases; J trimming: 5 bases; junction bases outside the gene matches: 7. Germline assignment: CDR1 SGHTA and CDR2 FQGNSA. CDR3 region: CASSLWLGQGNNEQFF. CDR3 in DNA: TGTGCCAGCAGCTTATGGTTGGGACAGGGAAACAATGAGCAGTTCTTC.

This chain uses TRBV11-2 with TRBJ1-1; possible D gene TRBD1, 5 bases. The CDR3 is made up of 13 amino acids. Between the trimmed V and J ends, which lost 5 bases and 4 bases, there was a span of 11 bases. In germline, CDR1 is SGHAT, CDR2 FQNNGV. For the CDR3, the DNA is TGTGCCAGCAGCCCCGATCAGGGCACTGAAGCTTTCTTT. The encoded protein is CASSPDQGTEAFF.